Listed below are T cell receptor beta chains from one sample, sequenced in a study of T cell responses to AZD1222 COVID-19 vaccine. TCRdb keeps only in-frame clones here, not all; method: immunoSEQ multiplex PCR. The table records approximately 130,000 clones, about 93% of them present only once. Sequencing was performed on peripheral blood, taken on day 0 of AZD1222 vaccination. The receptor set was obtained from an adult in good health. Each CDR3 is given with its conserved first and last residue. A D gene is named only where the DNA matches it firmly. Not every row has a clone size; where given, it reads once, few, many or a size class.

d_call j_call clone_size v_call cdr3_nt cdr3_aa
TRBD1 TRBJ2-7 once TRBV18 TGTGCCAGCTCACCAATTCGGGACAGGAGCTCCTACGAGCAGTACTTC CASSPIRDRSSYEQYF
- TRBJ1-3 - TRBV10-3 TGTGCCATCAGTGAGTCGGGAGGTTCTGGAAACACCATATATTTT CAISESGGSGNTIYF
TRBD1 TRBJ1-2 - TRBV14 TGTGCCAGCAGCCAAGTGGACAGGGGTGCCTATGGCTACACCTTC CASSQVDRGAYGYTF
- TRBJ2-1 - TRBV7-9 TGTGCCAGCAGCTCCACAGGGATTGTCCCTATCAATGAGCAGTTCTTC CASSSTGIVPINEQFF
- TRBJ1-5 - TRBV5-1 TGCGCCAGCAGCTCCTCCGGGACACCGAATCAGCCCCAGCATTTT CASSSSGTPNQPQHF
TRBD1 TRBJ1-5 few TRBV6-1 TGTGCCAGCAGTGATCCGGGACAGGTTAATCAGCCCCAGCATTTT CASSDPGQVNQPQHF
- TRBJ1-2 - TRBV9 TGTGCCAGCAGCCCCGTAGGGCAGCCGCGGGGTGGCTACACCTTC CASSPVGQPRGGYTF
- TRBJ1-5 - TRBV12-3/TRBV12-4 TGTGCCAGCAGTTTTGAGGATCAGCCCCAGCATTTT CASSFEDQPQHF
- TRBJ1-1 - TRBV5-1 TGCGCCAGCAGACCACAGACAGTAAACACTGAAGCTTTCTTT CASRPQTVNTEAFF
- TRBJ2-5 - TRBV10-3 TGTGCCATCAGTCCGGGACCCCAGAGGGAGACCCAGTACTTC CAISPGPQRETQYF
- TRBJ2-7 - TRBV12-2 TGTGCAAGTCGCCCGAGGACTAGCGGGGGGTACGAGCAGTACTTC CASRPRTSGGYEQYF
- TRBJ1-2 - TRBV12-3/TRBV12-4 TGTGCCAGCAGTTACGGAGAGGGCTATGGCTACACCTTC CASSYGEGYGYTF
- TRBJ2-7 - TRBV5-1 TGCGCCAGCAGCTTGGGGCAAATGTTTCGCAACGAGCAGTACTTC CASSLGQMFRNEQYF
- TRBJ1-4 - TRBV3-1/TRBV3-2 TGTGCCAGCAGCCTCGGGGGTGCAACTAATGAAAAACTGTTTTTT CASSLGGATNEKLFF
- TRBJ1-3 - TRBV27 TGTGCCAGCAGCCCTCGGGGGGGACCTGGAAACACCATATATTTT CASSPRGGPGNTIYF
TRBD1 TRBJ1-4 - TRBV5-4 TGTGCCAGCAGCCCCCGACAGGGTCCTAATGAAAAACTGTTTTTT CASSPRQGPNEKLFF
- TRBJ2-5 once TRBV4-2 TGTGCCAGCAGCCAGATGGGTGAGGGGGAGACCCAGTACTTC CASSQMGEGETQYF
TRBD1 TRBJ1-5 - TRBV5-8 TGTGCCAGCAGCCCGACGAGGGGGCGAATTGGGCCCCAGCATTTT CASSPTRGRIGPQHF
TRBD2 TRBJ2-5 - TRBV5-1 TGCGCCAGCAGCTTGGCGGGGGGGCAAGAGACCCAGTACTTC CASSLAGGQETQYF
- TRBJ1-3 - TRBV10-3 TGTGCCATCAGTGACCGACCGTCGGCGGGGATCGGTGGAAACACCATATATTTT CAISDRPSAGIGGNTIYF
- TRBJ1-3 once TRBV7-5 TGTGCCAGAAGCTTCTACAGTGGAAACACCATATATTTT CARSFYSGNTIYF
TRBD1 TRBJ1-2 - TRBV30 TGTGCCTGGAGTGTGGCAGGGGGCGTAACTAACTATGGCTACACCTTC CAWSVAGGVTNYGYTF
- TRBJ1-3 - TRBV4-1 TGCGCCAGCAGGCCCGGACCAGTAACCCCTGGAAACACCATATATTTT CASRPGPVTPGNTIYF
- TRBJ1-3 - TRBV4-2 TGTGCCACCTCAAACAGGGACACCATATATTTT CATSNRDTIYF
- TRBJ2-3 once TRBV6-4 TGTGCCAGCAGTGGAGAGGTAACAGATACGCAGTATTTT CASSGEVTDTQYF
- TRBJ1-1 - TRBV19 TGTGCCAGTAGTATGGGGGGCTGGACTGAAGCTTTCTTT CASSMGGWTEAFF